Listed below are T cell receptor beta chains from one sample, sequenced in a study of blood T cell repertoires in COVID-19. Generated by immunoSEQ multiplex PCR, the TCRdb table keeps only in-frame clones and is missing some. The profile shows some 400,000 clones, over 75% of them singletons. Source material: PBMCs or T cells enriched from blood (not recorded which). Source of these receptors: a young man who had recovered from COVID-19. The CDR3 runs from the conserved cysteine through the conserved F or W. The D gene is left open where the match is weak. Expanded clones are given a class, and other clones once, few, many or no size at all.

length: 16
D: TRBD2
size: once
V: TRBV5-4
J: TRBJ2-1
DNA: TGTGCCAGCAGCCGGCACCTAGCGGGAGGCGACAATGAGCAGTTCTTC
CDR3: CASSRHLAGGDNEQFF

length: 14
D: .
size: .
V: TRBV5-5
J: TRBJ2-4
DNA: TGTGCCAGCAGCTTGGACAGGGCCAAAAACATTCAGTACTTC
CDR3: CASSLDRAKNIQYF

length: 16
D: .
size: .
V: TRBV19
J: TRBJ1-1
DNA: TGTGCCAGCATTAGGGGCGCGTTCCCCCCGAACACTGAAGCTTTCTTT
CDR3: CASIRGAFPPNTEAFF

length: 16
D: TRBD2
size: .
V: TRBV20-1
J: TRBJ2-4
DNA: TGCAGTGCTAGTCCGACTAGCGGCTTAGCCAAAAACATTCAGTACTTC
CDR3: CSASPTSGLAKNIQYF

length: 14
D: .
size: .
V: TRBV7-8
J: TRBJ1-2
DNA: TGTGCCAGCAGCTTAGCGCAGGGCAACTATGGCTACACCTTC
CDR3: CASSLAQGNYGYTF

length: 14
D: TRBD1
size: .
V: TRBV25-1
J: TRBJ2-1
DNA: TGTGCCAGCAGTACAGGGGGCTCCTACAATGAGCAGTTCTTC
CDR3: CASSTGGSYNEQFF

length: 14
D: TRBD1
size: .
V: TRBV30
J: TRBJ1-2
DNA: TGTGCCTGGATGTCCACAGGGGGTGGTTATGGCTACACCTTC
CDR3: CAWMSTGGGYGYTF

length: 14
D: TRBD1
size: .
V: TRBV5-1
J: TRBJ1-2
DNA: TGCGCCAGCAGCCCGGACAGGGGATTCTATGGCTACACCTTC
CDR3: CASSPDRGFYGYTF

length: 16
D: TRBD1
size: .
V: TRBV3-1/TRBV3-2
J: TRBJ2-7
DNA: TGTGCCAGCAGCCCAAGAACCGGGACAGGTTCCTACGAGCAGTACTTC
CDR3: CASSPRTGTGSYEQYF

length: 13
D: TRBD1
size: few
V: TRBV5-1
J: TRBJ1-2
DNA: TGCGCCAGCAGCCCGGGACAGAACTATGGCTACACCTTC
CDR3: CASSPGQNYGYTF

length: 14
D: .
size: .
V: TRBV24-1
J: TRBJ2-3
DNA: TGTGCCACCAGTGCCCTGGCGACTTCAGATACGCAGTATTTT
CDR3: CATSALATSDTQYF

length: 12
D: .
size: .
V: TRBV9
J: TRBJ1-2
DNA: .
CDR3: CASSVGGGISTF

length: 15
D: TRBD1
size: .
V: TRBV27
J: TRBJ1-6
DNA: TGTGCCAGCAGTTTAGGTGGACAGGGGAATTCACCCCTCCACTTT
CDR3: CASSLGGQGNSPLHF

length: 17
D: .
size: .
V: TRBV27
J: TRBJ2-3
DNA: TGTGCCAGCAACACCCCTTTTAGAAACAACTACACGAATACGCAGTATTTT
CDR3: CASNTPFRNNYTNTQYF

length: 16
D: TRBD2
size: .
V: TRBV19
J: TRBJ2-2
DNA: TGTGCCAGTAGTATAGCTTCGGGGGGGAACACCGGGGAGCTGTTTTTT
CDR3: CASSIASGGNTGELFF

length: 16
D: TRBD2
size: .
V: TRBV19
J: TRBJ2-5
DNA: TGTGCCAGTCGACTAGCGGGAGGGCCAATGGGAGAGACCCAGTACTTC
CDR3: CASRLAGGPMGETQYF

length: 13
D: TRBD1
size: .
V: TRBV10-2
J: TRBJ1-1
DNA: TGCGCCAGCACCAAGGACAGGGACACTGAAGCTTTCTTT
CDR3: CASTKDRDTEAFF

length: 17
D: TRBD2
size: .
V: TRBV10-3
J: TRBJ2-1
DNA: TGTGCCATCAGTGAGGTACTTAGCGGGAGGGCCCGCAATGAGCAGTTCTTC
CDR3: CAISEVLSGRARNEQFF

length: 14
D: .
size: .
V: TRBV28
J: TRBJ1-1
DNA: TGTGCCAGCAGTTTAACTTCCCCGGGAGCTGAAGCTTTCTTT
CDR3: CASSLTSPGAEAFF

length: 12
D: .
size: .
V: TRBV6-2/TRBV6-3
J: TRBJ2-7
DNA: TGTGCCAGCAGTTCGCCGGGGTCCGAGCAGTACTTC
CDR3: CASSSPGSEQYF

length: 11
D: .
size: .
V: TRBV5-5
J: TRBJ2-1
DNA: TGTGCCAGCGCGGACTACAATGAGCAGTTCTTC
CDR3: CASADYNEQFF

length: 11
D: .
size: .
V: TRBV29-1
J: TRBJ2-1
DNA: TGCAGCGGAGGTCTTTACAATGAGCAGTTCTTC
CDR3: CSGGLYNEQFF

length: 16
D: TRBD2
size: .
V: TRBV7-2
J: TRBJ2-7
DNA: TGTGCCAGCAGCTTAGCGTTCCTAGCGGGCCACTACGAGCAGTACTTC
CDR3: CASSLAFLAGHYEQYF

length: 14
D: TRBD1
size: .
V: TRBV28
J: TRBJ2-7
DNA: TGTGCCAGCAGACCCGGGACAGGGCCGTCCGAGCAGTACTTC
CDR3: CASRPGTGPSEQYF

length: 15
D: .
size: .
V: TRBV25-1
J: TRBJ1-1
DNA: TGTGCCAGCAGTGAATTAGCCAGGGAAGACACTGAAGCTTTCTTT
CDR3: CASSELAREDTEAFF

length: 16
D: .
size: .
V: TRBV19
J: TRBJ1-4
DNA: TGTGCCAGTAGTTCCTATCAACGCGACTATAATGAAAAACTGTTTTTT
CDR3: CASSSYQRDYNEKLFF

length: 13
D: .
size: few
V: TRBV5-1
J: TRBJ1-6
DNA: TGCGCCAGCAGCTTGGAAGGAGGGTCACCCCTCCACTTT
CDR3: CASSLEGGSPLHF